These 22 T cell receptor beta chains originate from one sample sequenced in a study of T cell responses to AZD1222 COVID-19 vaccine. Assay used: immunoSEQ multiplex PCR; TCRdb lists only in-frame clones, some missing. Of about 83,000 clones in the sample, 86% were seen once. Specimen: peripheral blood, collected on day 0 of AZD1222 vaccination. Receptors were obtained from an adult in good health.

The chain couples TRBV15 to TRBJ1-2; no firm D call. Trimming shortened V by 1 base and J by 5 bases, and 14 bases separated the two germline ends. The CDR3 is 15 residues long. CDR1 is LNHNV, CDR2 YYDKDF, per germline (reference sequence). CDR3 DNA: TGTGCCACCAGCAGAGTGGCAGGAGCGGTTTATGGCTACACCTTC. Its translation is CATSRVAGAVYGYTF.

This chain joins TRBV28 and TRBJ1-1; TRBD1 matches 7 bases. This CDR3 is built from 14 residues. Germline trimming cut 6 bases from V and 3 bases from J; bases unmatched to any gene: 7. Germline loops: CDR1 MDHEN, CDR2 SYDVKM. The CDR3 DNA reads TGTGCCAGCAGCCCAGGGGGTTCGGACACTGAAGCTTTCTTT. Amino acid sequence: CASSPGGSDTEAFF.

V is TRBV2 and J is TRBJ2-1, with 8 nucleotides matching TRBD2. The CDR3 extends over 15 amino acids. Germline CDR1 reads SNHLY; CDR2 reads FYNNEI. Trimming took 6 bases from V and 5 from J; bases not matched to a gene: 9. CDR3 sequence reads: CASRRGLVANNEQFF. The CDR3 DNA is TGTGCCAGCAGGAGGGGACTAGTCGCGAACAATGAGCAGTTCTTC.

V gene TRBV5-8 combines with J gene TRBJ1-2, with D tentatively TRBD1 (5 bases). Germline lookup yields CDR1 SGHTS and CDR2 YDEGEE. The V gene lost 5 bases and the J gene lost 2 bases, with 10 bases spanning the gap. CDR3 length: 13 residues. Written as DNA, the CDR3 is TGTGCCAGCAGACGTGACAGCAACTATGGCTACACCTTC. Translation gives CASRRDSNYGYTF.

The chain is built from TRBV11-2 and TRBJ1-2; D gene uncertain. V was pared by 1 base and J by 6 bases, with 12 bases between. The CDR3 has 14 residues. Germline-derived CDR1 and CDR2 are SGHAT and FQNNGV. CDR3 coding DNA: TGTGCCAGCAGCTTAGGCCCTTTTTATGATGGCTACACCTTC. This encodes CASSLGPFYDGYTF.

This clone occurred once. The chain couples TRBV21-1 to TRBJ2-7; TRBD1, the D gene given by the table, was not confirmed from the DNA. TRBV21-1 is a pseudogene segment. This CDR3 has 18 residues. Written as DNA, the CDR3 is TGTGCCAGCAGTTCGATGGGGAGACAGGGGGCGAGGTTGTACGAGCAGTACTTC. Its translation: CASSSMGRQGARLYEQYF.

This clone was picked up a small number of times. This chain links TRBV5-1 with TRBJ2-5; 8 positions agree with TRBD2. Unmatched junction bases numbered 3, after V lost 2 bases and J lost 0 bases. Germline CDR1 is SGHRS and CDR2 is YFSETQ. The CDR3 runs 15 residues. The CDR3 DNA reads TGCGCCAGCAGCTTTAGCGGGGCGTACCAAGAGACCCAGTACTTC. Encoded protein: CASSFSGAYQETQYF.

The chain is built from TRBV19 and TRBJ2-7; TRBD1 agrees at 11 bases. Germline lookup yields CDR1 LNHDA and CDR2 SQIVND (reference sequence). V lost 7 bases and J lost 2; bases outside the gene matches: 1. The length of the CDR3 is 13 residues. CDR3 in DNA: TGTGCCAGTAAGGGACAGGGGGCCTACGAGCAGTACTTC. Translating it yields CASKGQGAYEQYF.

This rearrangement joins TRBV28 to TRBJ1-5; the match to TRBD1 covers 12 bases. With 2 bases clipped from V and 0 bases from J, the junction kept 8 bases outside the gene matches. Germline lookup yields CDR1 MDHEN and CDR2 SYDVKM. CDR3 size: 19 residues. The CDR3 DNA reads TGTGCCAGCAGTTTAGGGACAGGGGGCGCCCAACATAGCAATCAGCCCCAGCATTTT. Its protein product is CASSLGTGGAQHSNQPQHF.

The rearrangement links TRBV9 to TRBJ2-3; D perhaps matches TRBD2 (7 bases). The germline CDR1 and CDR2 sequences are SGDLS and YYNGEE. This CDR3 has 16 amino acids. The ends were cut back, 4 bases at V and 4 bases at J, with 19 bases in the middle. CDR3 in amino acids: CASSHAVGGAADTQYF. CDR3 in DNA: TGTGCCAGCAGCCACGCCGTGGGGGGGGCTGCAGATACGCAGTATTTT.

The V call is TRBV12-3 or TRBV12-4, the J call TRBJ2-1; D is unresolved. The CDR3 extends over 13 amino acids. V was trimmed by 7 bases and J by 5 bases, leaving 12 bases between them. The CDR3 spells CASTPLFDNEQFF. CDR3 DNA: TGTGCCAGCACCCCGTTGTTCGACAATGAGCAGTTCTTC.

The chain has TRBV10-1 and TRBJ2-2; 9 nucleotides align to TRBD1. The CDR3 extends over 17 amino acids. CDR1 is WNHNN, CDR2 SYGVQD, per germline (reference sequence). The V gene end was trimmed by 0 bases and the J gene end by 2 bases; junction bases not matched to a gene: 4. CDR3 sequence: CASSESGTGGNTGELFF. In DNA form, the CDR3 reads TGCGCCAGCAGTGAGTCGGGTACAGGGGGCAACACCGGGGAGCTGTTTTTT.

The chain has TRBV7-9 and TRBJ1-4, with 7 bases identical to TRBD1. The CDR3 sequence is 14 residues long. Germline CDR1 reads SEHNR; CDR2 reads FQNEAQ (reference sequence). The J segment lost 7 bases and the V segment lost 4 bases, leaving 6 bases of the junction unmatched. The CDR3 loop reads CASSSQGWGEKLFF. DNA for the CDR3: TGTGCCAGCAGCTCACAGGGGTGGGGTGAAAAACTGTTTTTT. The full variable domain, its missing parts supplied by reference TRBV7-9 and TRBJ1-4, is DTGVSQNPRHKITKRGQNVTFRCDPISEHNRLYWYRQTLGQGPEFLTYFQNEAQLEKSRLLSDRFSAERPKGSFSTLEIQRTEQGDSAMYLCASSSQGWGEKLFFGSGTQLSVL.

This chain connects TRBV3-1 (or the pseudogene TRBV3-2) to TRBJ1-2; TRBD1 aligns across 9 bases. Germline assignment: CDR1 LGHDT and CDR2 YNNKEL (reference sequence). V lost 4 bases to trimming and J lost 6 bases; unmatched junction nucleotides: 12. The CDR3 spans 16 residues. This CDR3 reads CASSLQQGAVGNGYTF. The CDR3 DNA reads TGTGCCAGCAGCCTTCAACAGGGGGCTGTTGGAAATGGCTACACCTTC.

The rearrangement links TRBV4-1 to TRBJ2-4; D gene uncertain. Trimming shortened V by 3 bases and J by 6 bases, and 9 bases separated the two germline ends. The CDR3 sequence is 13 residues long. Germline V gives CDR1 MGHRA, CDR2 YSYEKL. This CDR3 is CASSHIGGNIQYF. The CDR3 DNA is TGCGCCAGCAGCCACATTGGCGGAAACATTCAGTACTTC.

This chain connects TRBV7-9 to TRBJ2-3; 14 nucleotides align to TRBD2. Germline lookup yields CDR1 SEHNR and CDR2 FQNEAQ (reference sequence). The CDR3 totals 15 residues. The V gene end was trimmed by 5 bases and the J gene end by 6 bases; junction bases not matched to a gene: 4. CDR3: CASSLTSGGADTQYF. DNA for the CDR3: TGTGCCAGCAGCCTGACTAGCGGGGGGGCGGATACGCAGTATTTT. The variable domain in full, completed from reference TRBV7-9 and TRBJ2-3, reads DTGVSQNPRHKITKRGQNVTFRCDPISEHNRLYWYRQTLGQGPEFLTYFQNEAQLEKSRLLSDRFSAERPKGSFSTLEIQRTEQGDSAMYLCASSLTSGGADTQYFGPGTRLTVL.

The rearrangement links TRBV7-8 to TRBJ1-3, with D unclear. The germline CDR1 and CDR2 sequences are SGHVS and FQNEAQ. V lost 6 bases and J 0 bases, leaving 12 bases between the germline ends. This CDR3 has 15 residues. This CDR3 reads CASSRGWTSGNTIYF. The CDR3 DNA reads as TGTGCCAGCAGTAGAGGGTGGACCTCTGGAAACACCATATATTTT.

The genes are TRBV3-1 (or the pseudogene TRBV3-2) and TRBJ1-6; D gene ambiguous. The CDR3 covers 14 residues. The V gene's germline CDR1 is LGHDT and CDR2 YNNKEL (reference sequence). V lost 5 bases and J lost 4, with 9 bases in between. The chain's CDR3 is CASSEGGYNSPLHF. The DNA of the CDR3 is TGTGCCAGCAGCGAAGGAGGGTATAATTCACCCCTCCACTTT.

The chain uses TRBV5-1 and TRBJ1-1; D gene ambiguous. The CDR3 is 11 residues long. Germline loops: CDR1 SGHRS, CDR2 YFSETQ. V lost 2 bases, J lost 11 bases, and 10 bases lay in between. The CDR3 nucleotides read TGCGCCAGCAGCTTCGGACCGGAGGCTTTCTTT. It translates to CASSFGPEAFF.

This clone was detected only once. The rearrangement links TRBV18 to TRBJ1-4; D is possibly TRBD1 (5 bases). CDR3 length: 15 residues. Germline-derived CDR1 and CDR2 are KGHSH and LQKENI. V shed 3 bases and J shed 7 bases, with 15 bases lying between them. The CDR3 DNA is TGTGCCAGCTCACCGTCGACGGGACGTCCTGAAAAACTGTTTTTT. It encodes CASSPSTGRPEKLFF.

The V and J genes are TRBV6-5 and TRBJ1-4; no definite D call. This CDR3 region has 12 residues. Looked up from germline, CDR1 is MNHEY and CDR2 is SVGAGI. The ends were cut back, 2 bases at V and 8 bases at J, with 6 bases in the middle. CDR3 residues: CASSYPREKLFF. The CDR3 DNA follows: TGTGCCAGCAGTTACCCTCGCGAAAAACTGTTTTTT.

This chain connects TRBV6-2 or TRBV6-3 to TRBJ2-1; TRBD1 or TRBD2 may be the D gene (6 bases each). There are 16 residues in the CDR3. Trimming removed 2 bases from V and 0 bases from J, with 11 bases in between. Germline CDR1 reads MNHEY; CDR2 reads SVGEGT. The CDR3 loop reads CASSYGGPSSYNEQFF. The CDR3 coding sequence is TGTGCCAGCAGTTACGGGGGGCCTAGCTCCTACAATGAGCAGTTCTTC.